This TCR beta chain was retrieved from a study of T cells in Graves' hyperthyroidism and ophthalmopathy. This clonotype was observed at least ten times. RNA transcripts were the template for amplifying TCR beta CDR3 regions. An initial round of RT-PCR targeting the TCR CDR3 relied on the HTBI primer set. TCRdb recomputed calls from the multiplex PCR reads with MiXCR, one row per CDR3 protein. The data contain 490,000 or so distinct CDR3 sequences, about 16% of them singletons. The germline CDR1 and CDR2 sequences are SGHAT and FQNNGV. This CDR3 region has 13 residues. Trimming left V 5 bases short and J 2 bases short, with 9 bases between. Lactation, pregnancy, other autoimmune disease or uncontrolled infection led to exclusion of patients.

The source of this sequence is a woman aged 30 to 39 with Graves' ophthalmopathy. The chain recombines TRBV11-2 with TRBJ1-2; a weak D match, TRBD1 (6 bases). Material: blood. CDR3 DNA sequence: TGTGCCAGCAGCAAAGGACAGAACTATGGCTACACCTTC. It specifies CASSKGQNYGYTF. The complete variable domain, with remaining parts taken from reference TRBV11-2 and TRBJ1-2, reads EAGVAQSPRYKIIEKRQSVAFWCNPISGHATLYWYQQILGQGPKLLIQFQNNGVVDDSQLPKDRFSAERLKGVDSTLKIQPAKLEDSAVYLCASSKGQNYGYTFGSGTRLTVV.